The 26 T cell receptor beta chains listed next were all sequenced from one sample in a study of shared clonotypes between healthy human individuals. The repertoire was sequenced with immunoSEQ multiplex PCR; TCRdb's copy has only in-frame clones and lacks some. The sample includes 2.3 million or so clones, over 85% of them seen just once. The sample taken for sequencing was naive CD4+ T cells from PBMCs. Subset denoted: CD45RA+ positively selected. The receptors here all came from a man between 18 and 35 years old in good health. Some clones in this sample may be carry-over from other donors' samples.

In the case of this clone: Other DNA sequences of this sample code for an identical CDR3. The chain is built from TRBV6-5 and TRBJ2-7; TRBD1 agrees at 8 bases. Germline CDR1 is MNHEY and CDR2 is SVGAGI. The CDR3 length is 14 residues. Trimming took 3 bases from V and 3 from J; bases not matched to a gene: 4. For the CDR3, the DNA is TGTGCCAGCAGTTATGGCGACAGGGGCTACGAGCAGTACTTC. Translating gives CASSYGDRGYEQYF.

The chain couples TRBV7-3 to TRBJ2-1; TRBD1 matches 9 bases. With 2 bases clipped from V and 2 bases from J, the junction kept 4 bases outside the gene matches. Germline CDR1 reads SGHTA; CDR2 reads FQGTGA. There are 16 residues in the CDR3. CDR3 nucleotide sequence: TGTGCCAGCAGCTTATCCGGGACAGGGACCTACAATGAGCAGTTCTTC. It specifies CASSLSGTGTYNEQFF.

CDR3 loop: CAISDPSGSTDTQYF. CDR3 coding DNA: TGTGCCATCAGTGACCCAAGCGGGAGCACAGATACGCAGTATTTT. The rearrangement uses TRBV10-3 and TRBJ2-3, with a tentative D call TRBD2 (6 bases). Germline V gene lookup returns CDR1 ENHRY and CDR2 SYGVKD. Trimming pared 3 bases from V and 0 bases from J, leaving 10 bases between. This CDR3 region has 15 residues.

The chain carries TRBV7-8 and TRBJ1-5, with D perhaps matching TRBD1 (5 bases). Per germline, CDR1 SGHVS and CDR2 FQNEAQ. Trimming cost V 3 bases and J 2 bases, with 8 bases left between them. The CDR3 is 14 amino acids. The CDR3 sequence: CASSFGAGNQPQHF. CDR3 sequence (DNA): TGTGCCAGCAGCTTTGGGGCAGGCAATCAGCCCCAGCATTTT.

About this clone itself: This CDR3 is also generated by other DNA sequences in the sample. The chain uses TRBV5-1 and TRBJ2-2, with 7 bases lining up with TRBD1. CDR1 and CDR2 (germline): SGHRS, YFSETQ. The CDR3 contains 15 residues. The V segment lost 4 bases and the J segment 2 bases; nucleotides outside the gene matches: 5. In DNA, the CDR3 is TGCGCCAGCAGCCTAGGGACAGTTAACACCGGGGAGCTGTTTTTT. Encoded protein: CASSLGTVNTGELFF.

The rearrangement uses TRBV5-4 and TRBJ1-3; 12 nucleotides match TRBD1. This CDR3 is 16 amino acids long. Trimming took 4 bases from V and 2 from J; bases not matched to a gene: 4. Germline V gene lookup returns CDR1 SGHNT and CDR2 YYREEE (reference sequence). This chain's CDR3 is CASSPGQGATGNTIYF. CDR3 nucleotides: TGTGCCAGCAGCCCGGGACAGGGGGCGACTGGAAACACCATATATTTT.

This sequence joins TRBV6-6 and TRBJ2-5; 8 nucleotides agree with TRBD2. Trimming at V came to 8 bases and at J to 7 bases, leaving 9 bases not matched to a gene. The length of the CDR3 is 13 residues. Germline V gene data show CDR1 as MNHNY and CDR2 as SVGAGI (reference sequence). The DNA of the CDR3 is TGTGCCAGCCGTAGCGGGAACCCCGGGACCCAGTACTTC. Protein sequence: CASRSGNPGTQYF.

The chain's CDR3 is CASSLGVWDRGGTEAFF. CDR3 DNA sequence: TGTGCCAGCAGCTTAGGAGTCTGGGACAGGGGTGGCACTGAAGCTTTCTTT. The rearrangement links TRBV11-2 to TRBJ1-1; 10 bases align to TRBD1. CDR1 and CDR2 (germline): SGHAT, FQNNGV. V lost 1 base, J lost 4 bases, and 9 bases stayed unmatched. CDR3 length: 17 amino acids. The full variable domain, with the rest looked up from reference TRBV11-2 and TRBJ1-1, is EAGVAQSPRYKIIEKRQSVAFWCNPISGHATLYWYQQILGQGPKLLIQFQNNGVVDDSQLPKDRFSAERLKGVDSTLKIQPAKLEDSAVYLCASSLGVWDRGGTEAFFGQGTRLTVV.

The chain employs TRBV4-3 and TRBJ2-7; perhaps D is TRBD1 or TRBD2 (6 bases each). The ends were cut back, 3 bases at V and 5 bases at J, with 14 bases in the middle. Germline V gene lookup returns CDR1 LGHNA and CDR2 YSLEER. This CDR3 is 14 amino acids long. In nucleotides, the CDR3 is TGCGCCAGCAGCCAGCAAGGGGGGACCGACGAGCAGTACTTC. This gives the protein CASSQQGGTDEQYF.

The chain has TRBV11-2 and TRBJ1-1; D is undetermined. Trimming stripped 5 bases from V and 0 bases from J, with 7 bases between. CDR3 length equals 13 residues. Germline lookup yields CDR1 SGHAT and CDR2 FQNNGV. Here the CDR3 DNA reads TGTGCCAGCAGCGCGCACTTGAACACTGAAGCTTTCTTT. Translation gives CASSAHLNTEAFF.

The chain joins TRBV11-2 to TRBJ2-3; the D gene could be TRBD1 or TRBD2 (5 bases each). Trimming removed 5 bases from V and 1 base from J, with 13 bases in between. The germline V gene has CDR1 SGHAT and CDR2 FQNNGV. The CDR3 has 15 amino acids. Here the CDR3 reads CASSLRDLRTDTQYF. DNA of the CDR3: TGTGCCAGCAGCCTCCGGGACCTACGCACAGATACGCAGTATTTT.

The chain employs TRBV28 and TRBJ1-6; no reliable D call. Germline CDR1 and CDR2: MDHEN and SYDVKM. V lost 5 bases to trimming and J lost 7 bases, with 12 bases between them. This CDR3 spans 14 amino acids. This chain's CDR3 is CASSPDGRNSPLHF. For the CDR3, the DNA is TGTGCCAGCAGTCCAGACGGGAGAAATTCACCCCTCCACTTT. Full variable domain (missing parts from reference TRBV28 and TRBJ1-6): DVKVTQSSRYLVKRTGEKVFLECVQDMDHENMFWYRQDPGLGLRLIYFSYDVKMKEKGDIPEGYSVSREKKERFSLILESASTNQTSMYLCASSPDGRNSPLHFGNGTRLTVT.

The count of this clone is one. The chain employs TRBV5-1 and TRBJ1-1; a possible D gene is TRBD1 (5 bases). The V gene lost 7 bases and the J gene lost 5 bases, with 18 bases spanning the gap. The germline V gene encodes CDR1 SGHRS and CDR2 YFSETQ. The CDR3 extends over 14 amino acids. The CDR3 loop is CASAPGGGETEAFF. The DNA for the CDR3 is TGCGCCAGCGCCCCCGGGGGAGGCGAGACTGAAGCTTTCTTT.

The chain recombines TRBV9 with TRBJ2-1; 9 positions match TRBD1. The V gene's germline CDR1 is SGDLS and CDR2 YYNGEE. Germline trimming cut 3 bases from V and 9 bases from J; bases unmatched to any gene: 4. The CDR3 length is 13 residues. In nucleotides, the CDR3 is TGTGCCAGCAGCGCGGACAGGGGTTTTGAGCAGTTCTTC. This sequence encodes CASSADRGFEQFF.

This chain joins TRBV5-4 and TRBJ2-7, with D possibly TRBD2 on 6 matching bases. Germline V gives CDR1 SGHNT, CDR2 YYREEE (reference sequence). V lost 1 base to trimming and J lost 2 bases, with 13 bases between them. CDR3 length equals 15 residues. CDR3 in DNA: TGTGCCAGCAGCTTGTGGGACGGGGGACCCTACGAGCAGTACTTC. Protein sequence: CASSLWDGGPYEQYF.

Points on this clone: The same CDR3 arises from other DNA sequences in this sample as well. The rearrangement joins TRBV19 to TRBJ1-5, with a tentative D call TRBD1 (5 bases). The CDR3 spans 14 residues. In germline, CDR1 is LNHDA, CDR2 SQIVND (reference sequence). With 4 bases removed from V and 0 bases from J, the gap between germline ends came to 7 bases. The CDR3 DNA follows: TGTGCCAGTAGTAGGGGGAATAGCAATCAGCCCCAGCATTTT. It specifies CASSRGNSNQPQHF.

This chain joins TRBV28 and TRBJ2-2, with a tentative D call TRBD1 (6 bases). Deletions cut 7 bases from V and 6 bases from J, with 21 bases between. The CDR3 has 16 residues. Germline V gene data show CDR1 as MDHEN and CDR2 as SYDVKM. CDR3 coding DNA: TGTGCCAGCAAAAGGTTGGGCCAGGGGAGCCCCGGGGAGCTGTTTTTT. It specifies CASKRLGQGSPGELFF.

This rearrangement joins TRBV7-9 to TRBJ2-1; D could derive from TRBD1 or TRBD2 (6 bases each). Trimming stripped 4 bases from V and 10 bases from J, with 23 bases between. The length of the CDR3 is 16 residues. Germline V gene sequence: CDR1 SEHNR, CDR2 FQNEAQ (reference sequence). The CDR3 DNA sequence: TGTGCCAGCAGCTCCGTGACCTTAGCGGCCCAGGGGGAGCAGTTCTTC. This sequence encodes CASSSVTLAAQGEQFF.

The chain has TRBV27 and TRBJ2-3, with 14 bases matching TRBD2. The CDR3 runs 17 residues. The germline V gene has CDR1 MNHEY and CDR2 SMNVEV (reference sequence). J gave up 5 bases and V 5 bases, and 9 bases lay outside the gene matches. This chain's CDR3 is CASSRAGLAGARDTQYF. The CDR3 bases are TGTGCCAGCAGTCGTGCGGGACTAGCGGGAGCAAGAGATACGCAGTATTTT.

The rearrangement links TRBV28 to TRBJ2-1, with 9 bases aligning to TRBD2. Germline assignment: CDR1 MDHEN and CDR2 SYDVKM. The V segment lost 7 bases and the J segment 7 bases; nucleotides outside the gene matches: 11. This CDR3 has 15 amino acids. The CDR3 DNA sequence: TGTGCCAGCAACCGCCCTAGCGGGATGGGTAATGAGCAGTTCTTC. This gives the protein CASNRPSGMGNEQFF.

This sequence joins TRBV5-1 and TRBJ2-7; D unresolved. The germline V and J ends were trimmed by 0 bases and 3 bases, with 10 bases remaining between them. Germline CDR1 reads SGHRS; CDR2 reads YFSETQ. The CDR3 is 14 residues long. In DNA, the CDR3 is TGCGCCAGCAGCTTGGAGCTCATCGGCTACGAGCAGTACTTC. Its translation: CASSLELIGYEQYF.

The rearrangement uses TRBV10-3 and TRBJ1-2, with D possibly TRBD1 on 6 matching bases. V was clipped by 3 bases and J by 4 bases, with 9 bases between them. Germline CDR1 is ENHRY and CDR2 is SYGVKD. The length of the CDR3 is 13 residues. CDR3 region: CAISDRGGYGYTF. The CDR3 nucleotides are TGTGCCATCAGTGACAGGGGCGGCTATGGCTACACCTTC.

This chain joins TRBV6-5 and TRBJ2-2; possible D gene TRBD2, 5 bases. This CDR3 is 15 amino acids long. V lost 6 bases to trimming and J lost 3 bases, with 14 bases between them. The germline V gene has CDR1 MNHEY and CDR2 SVGAGI. The CDR3 DNA follows: TGTGCCAGCAGGTACAGCGCGGGCCACACCGGGGAGCTGTTTTTT. Translation: CASRYSAGHTGELFF.

The chain recombines TRBV28 with TRBJ2-2; 7 positions match TRBD1. V dropped 4 bases and J dropped 1; count of bases not matched to a gene: 3. This CDR3 region has 15 residues. CDR1 and CDR2 from the germline V gene are MDHEN and SYDVKM. In nucleotides, the CDR3 is TGTGCCAGCAGTTACAGGGGACGGAACACCGGGGAGCTGTTTTTT. It is translated as CASSYRGRNTGELFF.

This sequence joins TRBV25-1 and TRBJ2-2; possibly TRBD1 or TRBD2 for D (5 bases each). The germline gives CDR1 MGHDK, CDR2 SYGVNS. This CDR3 has 16 amino acids. V lost 2 bases, J lost 2 bases, and 12 bases lay in between. The CDR3 sequence is CASSERGRGNTGELFF. In DNA form, the CDR3 reads TGTGCCAGCAGTGAACGGGGAAGGGGCAACACCGGGGAGCTGTTTTTT. The variable domain in full, with the rest retrieved from reference TRBV25-1 and TRBJ2-2, is EADIYQTPRYLVIGTGKKITLECSQTMGHDKMYWYQQDPGMELHLIHYSYGVNSTEKGDLSSESTVSRIRTEHFPLTLESARPSHTSQYLCASSERGRGNTGELFFGEGSRLTVL.

The chain combines TRBV7-2 with TRBJ1-2; D is perhaps TRBD1 (6 bases). The CDR3 length is 18 residues. V was shortened by 5 bases and J by 4 bases, with 26 bases between the two germline ends. Germline V gene lookup returns CDR1 SGHTA and CDR2 FQGNSA. The CDR3 bases are TGTGCCAGCAGCCAGTACCTGGCTCGGGGGGCTGAGGGCTATGGCTACACCTTC. Translated, it gives CASSQYLARGAEGYGYTF.